These 20 T cell receptor beta chains came from one sample sequenced in a study of blood T cell repertoires in COVID-19. Sequencing was performed with immunoSEQ multiplex PCR; in TCRdb, only in-frame clones are kept and a portion is missing. Of 100,000 or so clones in the sample, about 83% are singletons; the top ten hold about 9.9%. Sample: peripheral blood. The receptor set was obtained from a man aged 40-49 years with active or convalescent COVID-19.

The V call is TRBV5-5, the J call TRBJ1-2, with 9 bases identical to TRBD1. The CDR3 has 16 residues. The trim removed 1 base at V and 8 bases at J, leaving 12 bases unmatched. CDR1 SGHKS and CDR2 YYEKEE come from the germline V gene (reference sequence). The CDR3 DNA reads as TGTGCCAGCAGCTTGAATTCACAGGGGGCGCTGGGAGGCTACACCTTC. Its protein is CASSLNSQGALGGYTF.

V and J are TRBV19 and TRBJ1-6; D possibly corresponds to TRBD1 (5 bases). CDR1 and CDR2 from the germline V gene are LNHDA and SQIVND (reference sequence). Between the trimmed V and J ends, which lost 2 bases and 7 bases, there was a span of 15 bases. The CDR3 is 16 amino acids. The CDR3 region is CASSISGGGINSPLHF. The DNA for the CDR3 is TGTGCCAGTAGTATAAGTGGTGGGGGGATCAATTCACCCCTCCACTTT. The whole variable domain, remainder taken from reference TRBV19 and TRBJ1-6, is DGGITQSPKYLFRKEGQNVTLSCEQNLNHDAMYWYRQDPGQGLRLIYYSQIVNDFQKGDIAEGYSVSREKKESFPLTVTSAQKNPTAFYLCASSISGGGINSPLHFGNGTRLTVT.

The chain joins TRBV5-1 to TRBJ2-3, with 8 bases lining up with TRBD2. The CDR3 is 14 amino acids. V lost 3 bases, J lost 1 base, and 1 base stayed unmatched. Germline V lookup: CDR1 SGHRS, CDR2 YFSETQ. The CDR3 region is CASSYSGGTDTQYF. The DNA for the CDR3 is TGCGCCAGCAGCTATAGCGGGGGCACAGATACGCAGTATTTT.

V and J are TRBV6-2 or TRBV6-3 and TRBJ2-2, with D possibly TRBD1 on 6 matching bases. This CDR3 is built from 14 residues. The germline gives CDR1 MNHEY, CDR2 SVGEGT. V was clipped by 6 bases and J by 8 bases, with 16 bases between them. DNA of the CDR3: TGTGCCAGCAGCCGCGGACAGCTCGGAGGGGAGCTGTTTTTT. Encoded protein: CASSRGQLGGELFF.

The chain couples TRBV14 to TRBJ1-3, with D possibly matching TRBD1 (5 bases). This CDR3 region has 16 residues. V shed 0 bases and J shed 0 bases, with 9 bases lying between them. Per the germline V gene, CDR1 is SGHDN and CDR2 is FVKESK. The CDR3 loop is CASSQDQGISGNTIYF. The CDR3 DNA reads as TGTGCCAGCAGCCAAGATCAGGGCATCTCTGGAAACACCATATATTTT.

V gene TRBV30 combines with J gene TRBJ1-2, with TRBD1 identical over 7 bases. Germline V gives CDR1 GTSNPN, CDR2 SVGIG (reference sequence). This CDR3 spans 13 amino acids. Trimming cost V 4 bases and J 6 bases; bases outside gene matches: 8. This chain's CDR3 is CAWTRDRVDGYTF. In DNA form, the CDR3 reads TGTGCCTGGACCCGTGACAGGGTTGATGGCTACACCTTC.

J is TRBJ2-3 and V is TRBV4-1; weak D call: TRBD2 (6 bases). V was cut by 1 base and J by 1 base, with 6 bases left in between. The germline V gene has CDR1 MGHRA and CDR2 YSYEKL. This CDR3 contains 14 residues. The CDR3 protein is CASSQGGGTDTQYF. CDR3 nucleotide sequence: TGCGCCAGCAGCCAAGGCGGGGGCACAGATACGCAGTATTTT.

The chain employs TRBV27 and TRBJ2-7, with a tentative D call TRBD1 (5 bases). Germline-derived CDR1 and CDR2 are MNHEY and SMNVEV (reference sequence). The CDR3 extends over 14 amino acids. Trimming shortened V by 5 bases and J by 5 bases, and 16 bases separated the two germline ends. The CDR3 spells CASSPIGAPDEQYF. CDR3 DNA sequence: TGTGCCAGCAGTCCCATAGGGGCCCCAGACGAGCAGTACTTC.

This rearrangement joins TRBV18 to TRBJ1-3, with D unclear. The V end lost 3 bases, the J end lost 0 bases, and 12 bases lay between the germline ends. This CDR3 region has 16 residues. CDR1 is KGHSH, CDR2 LQKENI, per germline. In DNA form, the CDR3 reads TGTGCCAGCTCACCCTCCGTGGCTTTCTCTGGAAACACCATATATTTT. Protein: CASSPSVAFSGNTIYF.

The gene calls are TRBV4-3 and TRBJ2-7; TRBD1 aligns across 7 bases. V gave up 1 base and J gave up 3 bases; unmatched junction bases: 6. Germline V gene sequence: CDR1 LGHNA, CDR2 YSLEER. The CDR3 spans 15 residues. The CDR3: CASSQGTGPFYEQYF. The CDR3 DNA follows: TGCGCCAGCAGCCAAGGGACAGGCCCTTTCTACGAGCAGTACTTC.

The V gene is TRBV19, the J gene TRBJ2-6; 8 nucleotides line up with TRBD1. CDR1 is LNHDA, CDR2 SQIVND, per germline (reference sequence). The CDR3 consists of 17 residues. V dropped 5 bases and J dropped 4; count of bases not matched to a gene: 10. The chain's CDR3 is CASSPRTGTPGANVLTF. The CDR3 bases are TGTGCCAGTAGTCCTCGGACAGGGACTCCCGGGGCCAACGTCCTGACTTTC.

The CDR3 region is CASSLSGTGELFF. The CDR3, as DNA: TGTGCCAGCAGCTTATCGGGAACCGGGGAGCTGTTTTTT. The genes are TRBV5-4 and TRBJ2-2; D might be TRBD2 (5 bases). This CDR3 spans 13 amino acids. Germline V gives CDR1 SGHNT, CDR2 YYREEE (reference sequence). Trimming pared 2 bases from V and 5 bases from J, leaving 7 bases between.

V is TRBV25-1 and J is TRBJ2-3; unclear D gene. The germline V gene encodes CDR1 MGHDK and CDR2 SYGVNS. CDR3 size: 14 residues. V was cut by 0 bases and J by 1 base, with 5 bases left in between. The CDR3 reads CASSEYPGTDTQYF. As DNA, the CDR3 is TGTGCCAGCAGTGAATATCCAGGCACAGATACGCAGTATTTT.

The chain is built from TRBV11-2 and TRBJ2-1; TRBD2 matches at 12 bases. CDR3 length: 15 residues. The V segment lost 6 bases and the J segment 5 bases; nucleotides outside the gene matches: 5. The germline CDR1 and CDR2 sequences are SGHAT and FQNNGV. The DNA of the CDR3 is TGTGCCAGCAGTTCAGGACTAGCGGGGAACAATGAGCAGTTCTTC. Protein: CASSSGLAGNNEQFF.

This clone was counted a few times. Here the CDR3 reads CASSFRQGDHEAFF. In DNA, the CDR3 is TGTGCCAGCAGCTTTCGACAGGGAGATCATGAGGCTTTCTTT. The chain combines TRBV13 with TRBJ1-1; TRBD1 aligns across 7 bases. This CDR3 contains 14 residues. With V trimmed by 3 bases and J by 11 bases, 12 bases remained unmatched. CDR1 and CDR2 from the germline V gene are PRHDT and FYEKMQ (reference sequence).

This clone appeared once. V usage is TRBV3-1 (or the pseudogene TRBV3-2) and J usage is TRBJ1-3; perhaps TRBD1 as D (5 bases). CDR1 is LGHDT, CDR2 YNNKEL, per germline (reference sequence). V was trimmed by 4 bases and J by 0 bases, leaving 16 bases between them. The length of the CDR3 is 17 residues. CDR3 loop: CASSLWEQVLSGNTIYF. CDR3 coding DNA: TGTGCCAGCAGCCTTTGGGAACAGGTTCTCTCTGGAAACACCATATATTTT.

This sequence joins TRBV28 and TRBJ1-4; 7 bases align to TRBD1. This CDR3 is 14 amino acids long. V lost 8 bases to trimming and J lost 0 bases; unmatched junction nucleotides: 3. CDR1 and CDR2 from the germline V gene are MDHEN and SYDVKM. CDR3 nucleotide sequence: TGTGCCAGCGTTCAGGGGGCAACTAATGAAAAACTGTTTTTT. It translates to CASVQGATNEKLFF.

The V and J genes are TRBV10-3 and TRBJ2-1; 11 nucleotides agree with TRBD2. The CDR3 covers 17 residues. The V gene's germline CDR1 is ENHRY and CDR2 SYGVKD. Trimming took 4 bases from V and 0 from J; bases not matched to a gene: 5. CDR3 amino acids: CAISALLAGDSYNEQFF. In DNA form, the CDR3 reads TGTGCCATCAGTGCCCTACTAGCGGGAGACTCCTACAATGAGCAGTTCTTC.

This chain connects TRBV30 to TRBJ2-2, with 14 bases that match TRBD2. V gave up 3 bases and J gave up 3 bases; unmatched junction bases: 6. The CDR3 sequence is 17 residues long. Germline V lookup: CDR1 GTSNPN, CDR2 SVGIG (reference sequence). CDR3 DNA sequence: TGTGCCTGGAGGGTGACTAGCGGGGGGGCCCACACCGGGGAGCTGTTTTTT. Translated: CAWRVTSGGAHTGELFF.

This clone has just a few counts. V gene TRBV19 combines with J gene TRBJ2-1; 9 positions agree with TRBD1. J gave up 1 base and V 3 bases, and 13 bases lay outside the gene matches. There are 19 residues in the CDR3. Per germline, CDR1 LNHDA and CDR2 SQIVND (reference sequence). The CDR3 sequence: CASSIRQQGAIISYNEQFF. Here the CDR3 DNA reads TGTGCCAGTAGTATTAGGCAACAGGGGGCGATTATTTCCTACAATGAGCAGTTCTTC.